Listed here are 16 T cell receptor beta chains from one sample, sequenced in a study of T cells after posttransplantation cyclophosphamide. Clones were sequenced by immunoSEQ multiplex PCR, and TCRdb holds only the in-frame ones, with some missing. The sample includes approximately 26,000 clones, none of them occurring once. Sequenced input: PBMCs. Receptors originate from a woman in her forties or fifties in good health, CMV-negative, and a related stem cell transplant donor.

This clone has a count of ten or more. The J gene is TRBJ1-2, the V gene TRBV9; TRBD1 agrees at 8 bases. The germline gives CDR1 SGDLS, CDR2 YYNGEE. This CDR3 spans 14 amino acids. The ends lost 4 bases at V and 8 bases at J; junction bases unmatched: 10. CDR3 DNA: TGTGCCAGCAGCACCCAGGGGGCCATGTGGGGCTACACCTTC. It encodes CASSTQGAMWGYTF. The full variable domain, in which reference TRBV9 and TRBJ1-2 provide the parts outside the CDR3, is DSGVTQTPKHLITATGQRVTLRCSPRSGDLSVYWYQQSLDQGLQFLIQYYNGEERAKGNILERFSAQQFPDLHSELNLSSLELGDSALYFCASSTQGAMWGYTFGSGTRLTVV.

This clone was recorded many times. For the CDR3, the DNA is TGTGCCAGCAGTTACCTGGACAGATTTAGCTACGAGCAGTACTTC. As protein: CASSYLDRFSYEQYF. V usage is TRBV6-5 and J usage is TRBJ2-7, with D perhaps TRBD1 (6 bases). The germline CDR1 and CDR2 sequences are MNHEY and SVGAGI. The CDR3 sequence is 15 residues long. Trimming took off 2 bases at V and 3 bases at J, with 14 bases between the two ends.

This clone was seen repeatedly, ten times or more. This chain joins TRBV2 and TRBJ1-5; D is unresolved. The CDR3 length is 12 residues. The V end was cut by 6 bases, the J end by 0 bases, with 3 bases between. Germline loops: CDR1 SNHLY, CDR2 FYNNEI. The CDR3 loop reads CASRASNQPQHF. CDR3 DNA: TGTGCCAGCAGGGCTAGCAATCAGCCCCAGCATTTT.

This clone has ten or more counts. This chain uses TRBV19 with TRBJ1-4; D perhaps matches TRBD1 (5 bases). Trimming shortened V by 7 bases and J by 5 bases, and 17 bases separated the two germline ends. The CDR3 is 15 residues long. Germline assignment: CDR1 LNHDA and CDR2 SQIVND (reference sequence). The CDR3 loop reads CASTPMGGRNEKLFF. The CDR3 DNA reads as TGTGCCAGTACCCCTATGGGGGGAAGAAATGAAAAACTGTTTTTT.

This clone was seen repeatedly, ten times or more. The chain links TRBV5-8 to TRBJ1-5; tentatively, D is TRBD1 (5 bases). The CDR3 covers 15 residues. Germline loops: CDR1 SGHTS, CDR2 YDEGEE. Trimming removed 3 bases at V and 1 base at J, with 11 bases between. As DNA, the CDR3 is TGTGCCAGCAGCTCGGGGGATACCAGCAATCAGCCCCAGCATTTT. This sequence encodes CASSSGDTSNQPQHF.

The chain joins TRBV7-9 to TRBJ2-5; 7 nucleotides agree with TRBD2. The J call may be mistaken, given a closer DNA end match to TRBJ2-7. The CDR3 has 15 amino acids. CDR1 SEHNR and CDR2 FQNEAQ come from the germline V gene (reference sequence). The CDR3 protein is CASSPGSGASYEQYF. In DNA, the CDR3 is TGTGCCAGCAGCCCCGGGAGCGGGGCTTCCTACGAGCAGTACTTC.

In its sample, this clone was seen many times. V gene TRBV27 combines with J gene TRBJ2-7; D is perhaps TRBD2 (5 bases). Germline V CDR1 and CDR2: MNHEY, SMNVEV (reference sequence). The CDR3 length is 13 residues. V shed 0 bases and J shed 3 bases, with 6 bases lying between them. CDR3 protein: CASSLSGSYEQYF. In nucleotides, the CDR3 is TGTGCCAGCAGTTTATCAGGGAGCTACGAGCAGTACTTC.

This clone appeared many times. J is TRBJ1-1 and V is TRBV7-2; D remains ambiguous. The ends were cut back, 1 base at V and 5 bases at J, with 14 bases in the middle. The germline gives CDR1 SGHTA, CDR2 FQGNSA. This CDR3 is built from 15 residues. The CDR3 here is CASSLVGAEGTEAFF. CDR3 coding DNA: TGTGCCAGCAGCTTAGTAGGCGCCGAGGGAACTGAAGCTTTCTTT.

This clone was seen many times. The gene calls are TRBV30 and TRBJ1-2; 10 bases are shared with TRBD1. Germline loops: CDR1 GTSNPN, CDR2 SVGIG (reference sequence). This CDR3 has 13 amino acids. V lost 2 bases to trimming and J lost 8 bases; unmatched junction nucleotides: 5. CDR3: CAWSMTGGGGYTF. CDR3 bases: TGTGCCTGGAGTATGACAGGGGGCGGAGGCTACACCTTC.

The CDR3 loop is CASSSLGPNTEAFF. In nucleotides, the CDR3 is TGTGCCAGCAGTTCGTTGGGGCCGAACACTGAAGCTTTCTTT. The chain employs TRBV6-5 and TRBJ1-1; possible D gene TRBD1, 5 bases. The germline gives CDR1 MNHEY, CDR2 SVGAGI. The CDR3 runs to 14 residues. The V end was cut by 4 bases, the J end by 1 base, with 10 bases between.

This clone was seen ten or more times. This sequence joins TRBV9 and TRBJ2-6, with 7 positions matching TRBD2. CDR1 is SGDLS and CDR2 is YYNGEE in the germline V gene. V was clipped by 3 bases and J by 3 bases; unmatched bases: 12. The CDR3 is 18 residues long. Written as DNA, the CDR3 is TGTGCCAGCAGCGCCGGAGGGGAGGGACGATATGGGGCCAACGTCCTGACTTTC. It specifies CASSAGGEGRYGANVLTF.

Only a few counts were recorded for this clone. The chain combines TRBV6-5 with TRBJ1-4, with a possible D match to TRBD1 (5 bases). V lost 5 bases and J lost 8, with 15 bases in between. The CDR3 is 14 amino acids. Germline loops: CDR1 MNHEY, CDR2 SVGAGI. CDR3 amino acids: CASSDLGRGEKLFF. CDR3 sequence (DNA): TGTGCCAGCAGTGACCTGGGGCGCGGAGAAAAACTGTTTTTT.

This clone occurred many times. The chain uses TRBV5-1 and TRBJ2-1; 10 bases match TRBD2. CDR3 length equals 16 residues. V shed 4 bases, J shed 5 bases, and the junction held 9 bases outside the gene matches. Germline V gene data show CDR1 as SGHRS and CDR2 as YFSETQ. CDR3 coding DNA: TGCGCCAGCAGCCCAATACTAGCGGGGATTAACAATGAGCAGTTCTTC. This translates into CASSPILAGINNEQFF.

This clone has a count of ten or more. The genes are TRBV18 and TRBJ2-5; D is undetermined. This CDR3 is built from 14 residues. CDR1 KGHSH and CDR2 LQKENI come from the germline V gene. V lost 6 bases and J 5 bases, leaving 16 bases between the germline ends. The DNA for the CDR3 is TGTGCCAGCTCCCCCGGGTCTTCACCGGAGACCCAGTACTTC. Translating gives CASSPGSSPETQYF. Combining the CDR3 with reference TRBV18 and TRBJ2-5 gives the whole variable domain NAGVMQNPRHLVRRRGQEARLRCSPMKGHSHVYWYRQLPEEGLKFMVYLQKENIIDESGMPKERFSAEFPKEGPSILRIQQVVRGDSAAYFCASSPGSSPETQYFGPGTRLLVL.

This clone was counted many times. The CDR3 loop reads CASSPLTSNQETQYF. Here the CDR3 DNA reads TGTGCCAGCAGCCCTTTGACTAGCAACCAAGAGACCCAGTACTTC. The chain is built from TRBV27 and TRBJ2-5, with 7 nucleotides matching TRBD2. The CDR3 is made up of 15 amino acids. CDR1 and CDR2 from the germline V gene are MNHEY and SMNVEV (reference sequence). J was trimmed by 0 bases and V by 6 bases; bases with no gene match: 7.

This clone was found many times. The genes are TRBV6-4 and TRBJ2-1; 8 positions agree with TRBD2. Germline CDR1 and CDR2: MRHNA and SNTAGT. The CDR3 length is 14 residues. J lost 2 bases, V lost 10 bases, and 7 bases had no gene match. CDR3 protein: CATSGAGAYNEQFF. The CDR3, as DNA: TGTGCCACCTCCGGAGCGGGGGCCTACAATGAGCAGTTCTTC.